This T cell receptor beta chain was captured in a study of T cells in Graves' hyperthyroidism and ophthalmopathy. In its sample, this clonotype was seen many times. The antigen is undetermined. One end of the junction does not line up with germline, which may come from a read error. The length of the CDR3 is 14 residues. The germline gives CDR1 WNHNN, CDR2 SYGVQD (reference sequence). Among the patients, aged 18 to 65, hyperthyroidism was newly diagnosed and had lasted under 2 months. Whole-study results and caveats: Blood also carried most thyroid clonotypes expanded above 0.001.

What was amplified from RNA transcripts were TCR beta CDR3 regions. First-round RT-PCR with HTBI primers amplified the TCR CDR3 region. Via MiXCR, TCRdb re-called the multiplex PCR reads, giving one row per CDR3 protein. The table shows 350,000 or so distinct CDR3 sequences, with 18% occurring only once. V usage is TRBV10-1 and J usage is TRBJ2-3, with 7 bases identical to TRBD2. This clonotype was obtained from a woman aged 45-65 years with Graves' hyperthyroidism. The sequencing input was blood. The chain's CDR3 is CASSPGGSADTQYF. DNA of the CDR3: TGTGCCAGCAGCCCGGGAGGCTCGGCAGATACGCAGTATTTT.